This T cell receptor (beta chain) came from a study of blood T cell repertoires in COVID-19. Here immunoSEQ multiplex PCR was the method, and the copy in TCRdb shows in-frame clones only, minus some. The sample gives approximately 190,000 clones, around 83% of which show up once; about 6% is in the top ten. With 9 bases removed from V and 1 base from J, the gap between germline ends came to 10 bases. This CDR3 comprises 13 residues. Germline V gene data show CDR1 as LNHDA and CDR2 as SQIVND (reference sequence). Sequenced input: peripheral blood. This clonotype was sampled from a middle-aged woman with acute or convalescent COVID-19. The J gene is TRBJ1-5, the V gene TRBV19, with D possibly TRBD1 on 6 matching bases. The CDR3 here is CASQQGSNQPQHF. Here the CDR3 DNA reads TGTGCCAGCCAACAGGGAAGCAATCAGCCCCAGCATTTT.